These 18 T cell receptor beta chains share one sample of origin, sequenced in a study of CD8 T cells in ankylosing spondylitis. Study results and caveats: Roughly eight highly homologous variants made up a TCR beta motif that seemed to typify ankylosing spondylitis blood.

The antigens of these receptors remain unknown. TCRdb recomputed calls from the 5' RACE reads with MiXCR, one row per CDR3 protein. Altogether some 450,000 distinct CDR3 sequences are present, 15% to 20% being singletons, with the ten largest covering approximately 1%. The sequenced sample was blood, either unsorted or a sorted T cell fraction (not recorded which). These receptors all stem from a male donor with ankylosing spondylitis.

This clonotype came up many times. The chain has TRBV7-2 and TRBJ1-1; weak D call: TRBD1 (5 bases). The germline gives CDR1 SGHTA, CDR2 FQGNSA. This CDR3 contains 15 residues. Trimming left V 0 bases short and J 4 bases short, with 12 bases between. The CDR3: CASSLARGGGTEAFF. CDR3 in DNA: TGTGCCAGCAGCTTAGCGCGGGGGGGGGGCACTGAAGCTTTCTTT. The entire variable domain, with the rest obtained from reference TRBV7-2 and TRBJ1-1, is as follows: GAGVSQSPSNKVTEKGKDVELRCDPISGHTALYWYRQSLGQGLEFLIYFQGNSAPDKSGLPSDRFSAERTGGSVSTLTIQRTQQEDSAVYLCASSLARGGGTEAFFGQGTRLTVV.

The chain recombines TRBV4-1 with TRBJ2-7, with D uncertain. Germline V CDR1 and CDR2: MGHRA, YSYEKL. The CDR3 spans 16 residues. The V and J ends lost 2 bases and 2 bases respectively, with 16 bases between them. DNA for the CDR3: TGCGCCAGCAGCCAAACCAGGCGGACCGAGGCCTACGAGCAGTACTTC. Its protein product is CASSQTRRTEAYEQYF.

The chain uses TRBV6-1 and TRBJ1-2; possibly TRBD1 for D (5 bases). This CDR3 is 15 amino acids long. Germline V gene sequence: CDR1 MNHNS, CDR2 SASEGT. V gave up 6 bases and J gave up 6 bases, with 20 bases separating them. As DNA, the CDR3 is TGTGCCAGCAGCCGCACCACCTCAGGGCAGGATGGCTACACCTTC. This encodes CASSRTTSGQDGYTF.

This clonotype was observed a few times. This rearrangement joins TRBV2 to TRBJ2-2; D gene unclear. CDR1 and CDR2 (germline): SNHLY, FYNNEI. This CDR3 is built from 14 residues. V lost 6 bases to trimming and J lost 0 bases, with 8 bases between them. The CDR3 nucleotides read TGTGCCAGCAGGGACGGAGCGAACACCGGGGAGCTGTTTTTT. Residues: CASRDGANTGELFF.

V usage is TRBV28 and J usage is TRBJ2-5; 14 nucleotides align to TRBD2. This CDR3 has 18 amino acids. Trimming cost V 5 bases and J 4 bases; bases outside gene matches: 12. CDR1 and CDR2 from the germline V gene are MDHEN and SYDVKM. The CDR3 loop reads CASSTGTSGRRKPETQYF. The CDR3 coding sequence is TGTGCCAGCAGTACCGGGACTAGCGGGAGAAGGAAACCAGAGACCCAGTACTTC. The full variable domain, completed using reference TRBV28 and TRBJ2-5, is DVKVTQSSRYLVKRTGEKVFLECVQDMDHENMFWYRQDPGLGLRLIYFSYDVKMKEKGDIPEGYSVSREKKERFSLILESASTNQTSMYLCASSTGTSGRRKPETQYFGPGTRLLVL.

The gene calls are TRBV2 and TRBJ1-5; 9 positions match TRBD1. The CDR3 runs 13 residues. The J segment lost 13 bases and the V segment lost 5 bases, leaving 9 bases of the junction unmatched. Germline loops: CDR1 SNHLY, CDR2 FYNNEI. CDR3 coding DNA: TGTGCCAGCAGTTTTCCTGGGACAGGGACTCAGCATTTT. This sequence encodes CASSFPGTGTQHF.

The chain couples TRBV20-1 to TRBJ2-7; 8 bases agree with TRBD2. This CDR3 has 14 residues. The ends lost 3 bases at V and 7 bases at J; junction bases unmatched: 11. Germline-derived CDR1 and CDR2 are DFQATT and SNEGSKA (reference sequence). In DNA form, the CDR3 reads TGCAGTGCTAGCGAAGCGGGAGATTGGAGGGAGCAGTACTTC. This translates into CSASEAGDWREQYF.

This clonotype was seen a handful of times. The chain links TRBV4-3 to TRBJ2-5, with D unresolved. Germline CDR1 is LGHNA and CDR2 is YSLEER. The V and J ends lost 0 bases and 1 base respectively, with 9 bases between them. CDR3 length equals 15 residues. CDR3 coding DNA: TGCGCCAGCAGCCAAGAGGGTGGGGTCCAAGAGACCCAGTACTTC. This encodes CASSQEGGVQETQYF.

The rearrangement joins TRBV9 to TRBJ1-5; D may be TRBD1 (6 bases). This CDR3 region has 14 residues. Germline V lookup: CDR1 SGDLS, CDR2 YYNGEE. The germline V and J ends were trimmed by 0 bases and 3 bases, with 7 bases remaining between them. In DNA form, the CDR3 reads TGTGCCAGCAGCGTAGGGGACACCAATCAGCCCCAGCATTTT. Its protein product is CASSVGDTNQPQHF.

This clonotype has more than one count but fewer than ten. The J gene is TRBJ1-5, the V gene TRBV11-2; D remains ambiguous. The germline V gene encodes CDR1 SGHAT and CDR2 FQNNGV. V gave up 8 bases and J gave up 7 bases, with 15 bases separating them. This CDR3 has 13 amino acids. The CDR3 DNA reads as TGTGCCAGCGGGATGGGGTCCTTCCAGCCCCAGCATTTT. This gives the protein CASGMGSFQPQHF.

The CDR3 region has the DNA TGTGCCAGCAAGTCCTCTGGGGCCAACGTCCTGACTTTC. This translates into CASKSSGANVLTF. The V call is TRBV2, the J call TRBJ2-6; D not certain. Looked up from germline, CDR1 is SNHLY and CDR2 is FYNNEI. The V and J ends lost 7 bases and 0 bases respectively, with 4 bases between them. The CDR3 has 13 amino acids.

This clonotype has a handful of counts. Here the CDR3 DNA reads TGCGCTACCTCTGAAGGGCCCCTTTCGGTTTACGAGCAGTACTTC. Protein product: CATSEGPLSVYEQYF. This rearrangement joins TRBV5-1 to TRBJ2-7; D remains ambiguous. CDR1 SGHRS and CDR2 YFSETQ come from the germline V gene. CDR3 size: 15 residues.

This clonotype was seen many times. The rearrangement uses TRBV12-3 or TRBV12-4 and TRBJ2-1; possibly TRBD2 for D (7 bases). The CDR3 runs 13 residues. The V gene lost 7 bases and the J gene lost 9 bases, with 16 bases spanning the gap. In DNA form, the CDR3 reads TGTGCCAGCATCCTTGGGGGGGCAGTTGAGCAGTTCTTC. Translation: CASILGGAVEQFF.

The chain couples TRBV29-1 to TRBJ2-3; tentative D call: TRBD2 (5 bases). The CDR3 loop spans 15 amino acids. V lost 7 bases to trimming and J lost 7 bases, with 24 bases between them. The germline V gene encodes CDR1 SQVTM and CDR2 ANQGSEA. The CDR3 bases are TGCAGCGGGGAAAGGACTGGGGTAATCCCCAATACGCAGTATTTT. As protein: CSGERTGVIPNTQYF.

The CDR3 region has the DNA TGTGCCAGCAGCTTAGCCCTAGCGGGAGTCGGTGAGCAGTTCTTC. Its protein is CASSLALAGVGEQFF. The chain employs TRBV7-2 and TRBJ2-1; TRBD2 agrees at 10 bases. The CDR3 loop spans 15 amino acids. The junction had 5 bases not matched to a gene; V was cut back by 0 bases and J by 9 bases. CDR1 and CDR2 (germline): SGHTA, FQGNSA.

The sample holds a few counts of this clonotype. J is TRBJ2-7 and V is TRBV2; 9 positions match TRBD2. Trimming at V came to 4 bases and at J to 6 bases, leaving 10 bases not matched to a gene. CDR3 size: 15 residues. Germline V gives CDR1 SNHLY, CDR2 FYNNEI. The CDR3 DNA follows: TGTGCCAGCAGTGGCAGCGGGGGGTTAGGTAGCGAGCAGTACTTC. This translates into CASSGSGGLGSEQYF.

V gene TRBV11-3 combines with J gene TRBJ2-1; weak D call: TRBD2 (5 bases). CDR3 size: 16 residues. CDR1 is SGHNT and CDR2 is YENEEA in the germline V gene. Trimming took off 0 bases at V and 9 bases at J, with 18 bases between the two ends. The CDR3: CASSLESVGLAGEQFF. CDR3 bases: TGTGCCAGCAGCTTAGAATCGGTTGGGCTAGCTGGTGAGCAGTTCTTC.

This clonotype has more than one count but fewer than ten. CDR3 coding DNA: TGCGCCAGCAGCATTGGGGCCGGGACAGGGGGCATAAATGAGCAGTTCTTC. It is translated as CASSIGAGTGGINEQFF. The V call is TRBV5-1, the J call TRBJ2-1, with 12 bases that match TRBD1. The CDR3 has 17 amino acids. Germline CDR1 SGHRS, CDR2 YFSETQ. The trim removed 4 bases at V and 7 bases at J, leaving 12 bases unmatched.